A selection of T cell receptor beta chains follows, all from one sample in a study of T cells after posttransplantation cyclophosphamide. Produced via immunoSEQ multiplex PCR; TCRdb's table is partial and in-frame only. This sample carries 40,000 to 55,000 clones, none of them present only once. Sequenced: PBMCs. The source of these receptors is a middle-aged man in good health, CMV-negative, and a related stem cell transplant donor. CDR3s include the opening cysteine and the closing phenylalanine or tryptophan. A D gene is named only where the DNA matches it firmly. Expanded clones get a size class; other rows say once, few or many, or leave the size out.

CDR3 DNA: TGTGCCAGTACTCTGAACACCGGGGAGCTGTTTTTT
CDR3 protein: CASTLNTGELFF
clone size: many
D gene: NA
J gene: TRBJ2-2
V gene: TRBV19

CDR3 DNA: TGTGCCAGCAGCTTCCATCCCTCTGGAAACACCATATATTTT
CDR3 protein: CASSFHPSGNTIYF
clone size: many
D gene: NA
J gene: TRBJ1-3
V gene: TRBV7-2

CDR3 DNA: TGCGCCAGCAGTGAGTCTTCGGTTAGCACAGATACGCAGTATTTT
CDR3 protein: CASSESSVSTDTQYF
clone size: many
D gene: NA
J gene: TRBJ2-3
V gene: TRBV10-1

CDR3 DNA: TGTGCCAGCACCTCAACCCGAGGCCCGAGCTCCTACGAGCAGTACTTC
CDR3 protein: CASTSTRGPSSYEQYF
clone size: many
D gene: NA
J gene: TRBJ2-7
V gene: TRBV7-9

CDR3 DNA: TGTGCCAGCAGCCTCCATAAGGACAGTTCACTTACCTACGAGCAGTACTTC
CDR3 protein: CASSLHKDSSLTYEQYF
clone size: many
D gene: NA
J gene: TRBJ2-7
V gene: TRBV7-2

CDR3 DNA: TGTGCCAGCAGCTTCCAGGGAGGGTATGGCTACACCTTC
CDR3 protein: CASSFQGGYGYTF
clone size: many
D gene: NA
J gene: TRBJ1-2
V gene: TRBV7-3

CDR3 DNA: TGTGCCAGCAGTCCGACGGGGTTTAATCAGCCCCAGCATTTT
CDR3 protein: CASSPTGFNQPQHF
clone size: many
D gene: NA
J gene: TRBJ1-5
V gene: TRBV28

CDR3 DNA: TGTGCCAGCAGCCCTTTAGGGGACAATGAGCAGTTCTTC
CDR3 protein: CASSPLGDNEQFF
clone size: many
D gene: NA
J gene: TRBJ2-1
V gene: TRBV7-9

CDR3 DNA: TGTGCCTTGGGGAGGCTTAGCAATCAGCCCCAGCATTTT
CDR3 protein: CALGRLSNQPQHF
clone size: many
D gene: NA
J gene: TRBJ1-5
V gene: TRBV30

CDR3 DNA: TGTGCCATCAGTGATGGGGAGGGAGGGCGGGCTGAGCAGTTCTTC
CDR3 protein: CAISDGEGGRAEQFF
clone size: many
D gene: TRBD2
J gene: TRBJ2-1
V gene: TRBV10-3

CDR3 DNA: TGTGCCAGCATCAGGACAGGGGGCAGTTCACCCCTCCACTTT
CDR3 protein: CASIRTGGSSPLHF
clone size: few
D gene: TRBD1
J gene: TRBJ1-6
V gene: TRBV2

CDR3 DNA: TGTGCCAGCAGCCAAGATATGAGCGGACTCATCGACGAGCAGTACTTC
CDR3 protein: CASSQDMSGLIDEQYF
clone size: many
D gene: NA
J gene: TRBJ2-7
V gene: TRBV14

CDR3 DNA: TGCGCCAGCAGGCCAGGGGGCTCTTACTACGAGCAGTACTTC
CDR3 protein: CASRPGGSYYEQYF
clone size: many
D gene: TRBD1
J gene: TRBJ2-7
V gene: TRBV10-2

CDR3 DNA: TGTGCCAGCTCCCGAGCGGGGCGTCAGGGGGAGACCCAGTACTTC
CDR3 protein: CASSRAGRQGETQYF
clone size: many
D gene: NA
J gene: TRBJ2-5
V gene: TRBV18

CDR3 DNA: TGCGCCAGCAGCCCCCTAGCTGGGGTCATCAATGAGCAGTTCTTC
CDR3 protein: CASSPLAGVINEQFF
clone size: many
D gene: NA
J gene: TRBJ2-1
V gene: TRBV5-1

CDR3 DNA: TGTGCCAGCAGTGAAGAAACCGCAGGGAATGAGCAGTTCTTC
CDR3 protein: CASSEETAGNEQFF
clone size: many
D gene: NA
J gene: TRBJ2-1
V gene: TRBV2

CDR3 DNA: TGCGCCAGCAGCCAAGACTGGGGGGGGAACACTGAAGCTTTCTTT
CDR3 protein: CASSQDWGGNTEAFF
clone size: many
D gene: NA
J gene: TRBJ1-1
V gene: TRBV4-1

CDR3 DNA: TGCGCCAGCAGCCAAGATCGGGGGTCCGGCTACAATGAGCAGTTCTTC
CDR3 protein: CASSQDRGSGYNEQFF
clone size: many
D gene: NA
J gene: TRBJ2-1
V gene: TRBV4-1

CDR3 DNA: TGTGCCAGCAGCTACAGTACCGGGGCCAACGTCCTGACTTTC
CDR3 protein: CASSYSTGANVLTF
clone size: many
D gene: NA
J gene: TRBJ2-6
V gene: TRBV7-2

CDR3 DNA: TGTGCCAGCAGCGTAGCGGGACTAGCGGGAGGATACACCGGGGAGCTGTTTTTT
CDR3 protein: CASSVAGLAGGYTGELFF
clone size: many
D gene: TRBD2
J gene: TRBJ2-2
V gene: TRBV9

CDR3 DNA: TGTGCCAGCAGCCACACAGCCCACGGCGAGGCTTTCTTT
CDR3 protein: CASSHTAHGEAFF
clone size: few
D gene: NA
J gene: TRBJ1-1
V gene: TRBV5-4

CDR3 DNA: TGTGCCAGCAGTCGGGACTTTTACAATGAGCAGTTCTTC
CDR3 protein: CASSRDFYNEQFF
clone size: many
D gene: NA
J gene: TRBJ2-1
V gene: TRBV5-6

CDR3 DNA: TGTGCCAGCAGAACCGGGACAGGGGGCACAGATACGCAGTATTTT
CDR3 protein: CASRTGTGGTDTQYF
clone size: many
D gene: TRBD1
J gene: TRBJ2-3
V gene: TRBV2

CDR3 DNA: TGTGCCAGCAGTGAAGTTCCGGGTGAAGGGACAGGGGACACAGATACGCAGTATTTT
CDR3 protein: CASSEVPGEGTGDTDTQYF
clone size: few
D gene: TRBD1
J gene: TRBJ2-3
V gene: TRBV6-4

CDR3 DNA: TGTGCCAGCAGCTTAAGACAGGGGGAATACAATGAGCAGTTCTTC
CDR3 protein: CASSLRQGEYNEQFF
clone size: many
D gene: TRBD1
J gene: TRBJ2-1
V gene: TRBV7-2

CDR3 DNA: TGTGCCAGCAGCGACGACAGGGGAAATGAAAAACTGTTTTTT
CDR3 protein: CASSDDRGNEKLFF
clone size: many
D gene: TRBD1
J gene: TRBJ1-4
V gene: TRBV9

CDR3 DNA: TGTGCCAGCAGCGTGGGGGGGTTAAACACCGGGGAGCTGTTTTTT
CDR3 protein: CASSVGGLNTGELFF
clone size: many
D gene: TRBD2
J gene: TRBJ2-2
V gene: TRBV9

CDR3 DNA: TGTGCCAGCAGTTCCACAGGGGGCCTTTACAATGAGCAGTTCTTC
CDR3 protein: CASSSTGGLYNEQFF
clone size: many
D gene: TRBD1
J gene: TRBJ2-1
V gene: TRBV7-3

CDR3 DNA: TGTGCCTGGACACTAGCGGGGAAGACCCAGTACTTC
CDR3 protein: CAWTLAGKTQYF
clone size: many
D gene: TRBD2
J gene: TRBJ2-5
V gene: TRBV30

CDR3 DNA: TGTGCCATCTCGCGAGGGTACGAGCAGTACTTC
CDR3 protein: CAISRGYEQYF
clone size: many
D gene: NA
J gene: TRBJ2-7
V gene: TRBV28

CDR3 DNA: TGTGCCATCAGTGAGCCGGGACAGGGGACTGAAGCTTTCTTT
CDR3 protein: CAISEPGQGTEAFF
clone size: many
D gene: TRBD1
J gene: TRBJ1-1
V gene: TRBV10-3

CDR3 DNA: TGCGCCAGCAGCCAAGTGACAACACCTAACTATGGCTACACCTTC
CDR3 protein: CASSQVTTPNYGYTF
clone size: many
D gene: NA
J gene: TRBJ1-2
V gene: TRBV4-1

CDR3 DNA: TGCGCCAGCAGCCAAGACCCTAGCGGTAGGTACGAGCAGTACTTC
CDR3 protein: CASSQDPSGRYEQYF
clone size: NA
D gene: TRBD2
J gene: TRBJ2-7
V gene: TRBV4-1

CDR3 DNA: TGTGCCTGGAGTGTAGGGGGACGGGAAGTGGAAAAACTGTTTTTT
CDR3 protein: CAWSVGGREVEKLFF
clone size: many
D gene: NA
J gene: TRBJ1-4
V gene: TRBV30

CDR3 DNA: TGTGCCAGCAGCTTACAGGACTCCTACGAGCAGTACTTC
CDR3 protein: CASSLQDSYEQYF
clone size: NA
D gene: NA
J gene: TRBJ2-7
V gene: TRBV7-3

CDR3 DNA: TGTGCCAGCAGTTCAGGGTGGAGCAATCAGCCCCAGCATTTT
CDR3 protein: CASSSGWSNQPQHF
clone size: many
D gene: NA
J gene: TRBJ1-5
V gene: TRBV28

CDR3 DNA: TGTGCCAGCAGTTTAATGGCTAGCGGGAGAGAGACCCAGTACTTC
CDR3 protein: CASSLMASGRETQYF
clone size: few
D gene: TRBD2
J gene: TRBJ2-5
V gene: TRBV27

CDR3 DNA: TGTGCCAGCAGCTTAGTCCCCCAGGAGCAGTTCTTC
CDR3 protein: CASSLVPQEQFF
clone size: many
D gene: NA
J gene: TRBJ2-1
V gene: TRBV11-2

CDR3 DNA: TGTGCCTGGAGTATCCCGGGGTGGGGTTACGAGCAGTACTTC
CDR3 protein: CAWSIPGWGYEQYF
clone size: many
D gene: NA
J gene: TRBJ2-7
V gene: TRBV30

CDR3 DNA: TGCGCCAGCAGCTCCTTTGGTAGCGGGAGTCAAGGTGAGCAGTTCTTC
CDR3 protein: CASSSFGSGSQGEQFF
clone size: many
D gene: TRBD2
J gene: TRBJ2-1
V gene: TRBV5-1

CDR3 DNA: TGTGCCAGCAGTTCGGACAGGGGCACCGGGGAGCTGTTTTTT
CDR3 protein: CASSSDRGTGELFF
clone size: many
D gene: TRBD1
J gene: TRBJ2-2
V gene: TRBV27

CDR3 DNA: TGTGCCAGCAGCTCCGTATCCTACGAGCAGTACTTC
CDR3 protein: CASSSVSYEQYF
clone size: many
D gene: NA
J gene: TRBJ2-7
V gene: TRBV7-2

CDR3 DNA: TGTGCCAGCAGCTTAGCCGGAGGGCCGGCGACCGGGGAGCTGTTTTTT
CDR3 protein: CASSLAGGPATGELFF
clone size: many
D gene: NA
J gene: TRBJ2-2
V gene: TRBV7-9

CDR3 DNA: TGTGCCAGCAGTTTACTTTGGGACAGGGACAATCAGCCCCAGCATTTT
CDR3 protein: CASSLLWDRDNQPQHF
clone size: many
D gene: TRBD1
J gene: TRBJ1-5
V gene: TRBV28

CDR3 DNA: TGTGCCAGCGGGGGGGGGCGGGAGAAGAATGGCTACACCTTC
CDR3 protein: CASGGGREKNGYTF
clone size: many
D gene: NA
J gene: TRBJ1-2
V gene: TRBV6-5

CDR3 DNA: TGTGCCAGTAGTATAGTGAGCGGCGCGGGCACTGAAGCTTTCTTT
CDR3 protein: CASSIVSGAGTEAFF
clone size: many
D gene: NA
J gene: TRBJ1-1
V gene: TRBV19

CDR3 DNA: TGTGCCAGCAGTTTAGCCTCGAGACAGGGGCCCCTCTACGAGCAGTACTTC
CDR3 protein: CASSLASRQGPLYEQYF
clone size: many
D gene: TRBD1
J gene: TRBJ2-7
V gene: TRBV7-9

CDR3 DNA: TGTGCCAGTACATGGGGGACAAATCAGCCCCAGCATTTT
CDR3 protein: CASTWGTNQPQHF
clone size: many
D gene: NA
J gene: TRBJ1-5
V gene: TRBV19

CDR3 DNA: TGTGCCAGCAGTGAACGAGGGCCCAGAGAAGCTTTCTTT
CDR3 protein: CASSERGPREAFF
clone size: many
D gene: NA
J gene: TRBJ1-1
V gene: TRBV6-1

CDR3 DNA: TGTGCCATCCCTCTCCGCCCGGACTTGAGATACGAGCAGTACTTC
CDR3 protein: CAIPLRPDLRYEQYF
clone size: many
D gene: NA
J gene: TRBJ2-7
V gene: TRBV25-1

CDR3 DNA: TGCGCCAGCAGCCAAGATCGGGAATTAACAGGGGGCGGAGTTGACATTCAGTACTTC
CDR3 protein: CASSQDRELTGGGVDIQYF
clone size: many
D gene: TRBD1
J gene: TRBJ2-4
V gene: TRBV4-3

CDR3 DNA: TGCGCCAGCAGCTTGGGTCTCACGGTCGAGCAGTACTTC
CDR3 protein: CASSLGLTVEQYF
clone size: many
D gene: NA
J gene: TRBJ2-7
V gene: TRBV5-1